This T cell receptor beta chain appears in the sequencing data of a study of cytomegalovirus exposure and HLA in healthy donors. V lost 7 bases to trimming and J lost 6 bases; unmatched junction nucleotides: 9. The CDR3 covers 13 residues. Germline values: CDR1 MNHEY, CDR2 SVGAGI. In the PCR, 60 Vbeta and 13 Jbeta primers were used. Sequencing was performed with immunoSEQ multiplex PCR; in TCRdb, only in-frame clones are kept and a portion is missing. Counted here are under 250,000 clones, about 72% occurring once; the ten biggest clones make up over 3.5%. Whole-study results and caveats: Roughly even sequencing depth across donors was the assumption behind the presence/absence analyses.

In regard to this clone: What it binds is unknown.

The sample consisted of PBMCs. This clonotype originated in a male donor in good health and CMV-seronegative. J is TRBJ2-7 and V is TRBV6-5; 7 bases align to TRBD1. The CDR3 region is CASMVTTGVEQYF. DNA for the CDR3: TGTGCCAGCATGGTTACAACAGGGGTCGAGCAGTACTTC.